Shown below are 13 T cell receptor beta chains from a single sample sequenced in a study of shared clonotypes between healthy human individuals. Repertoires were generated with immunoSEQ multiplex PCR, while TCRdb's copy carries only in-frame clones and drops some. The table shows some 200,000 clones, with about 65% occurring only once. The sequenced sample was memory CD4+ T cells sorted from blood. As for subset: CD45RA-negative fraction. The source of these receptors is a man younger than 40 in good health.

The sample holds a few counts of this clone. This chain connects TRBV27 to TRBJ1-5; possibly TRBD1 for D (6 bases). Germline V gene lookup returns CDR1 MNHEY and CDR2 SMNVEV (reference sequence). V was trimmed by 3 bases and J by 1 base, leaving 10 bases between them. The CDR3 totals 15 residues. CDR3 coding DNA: TGTGCCAGCAGTTTTTGGGGACACAGCAATCAGCCCCAGCATTTT. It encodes CASSFWGHSNQPQHF.

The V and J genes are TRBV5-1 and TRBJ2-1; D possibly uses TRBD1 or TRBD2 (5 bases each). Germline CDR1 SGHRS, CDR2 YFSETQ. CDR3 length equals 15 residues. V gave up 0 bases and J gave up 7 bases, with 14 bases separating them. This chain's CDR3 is CASSLGYGGLNEQFF. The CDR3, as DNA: TGCGCCAGCAGCTTGGGTTATGGGGGTTTGAATGAGCAGTTCTTC. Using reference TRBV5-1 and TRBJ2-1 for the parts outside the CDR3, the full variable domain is KAGVTQTPRYLIKTRGQQVTLSCSPISGHRSVSWYQQTPGQGLQFLFEYFSETQRNKGNFPGRFSGRQFSNSRSEMNVSTLELGDSALYLCASSLGYGGLNEQFFGPGTRLTVL.

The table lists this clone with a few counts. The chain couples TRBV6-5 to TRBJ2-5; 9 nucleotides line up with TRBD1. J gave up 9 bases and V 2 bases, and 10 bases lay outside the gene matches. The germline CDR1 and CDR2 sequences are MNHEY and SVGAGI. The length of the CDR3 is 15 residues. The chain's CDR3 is CASSYGGQGVWPQYF. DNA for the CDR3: TGTGCCAGCAGTTACGGGGGACAGGGAGTATGGCCCCAGTACTTC.

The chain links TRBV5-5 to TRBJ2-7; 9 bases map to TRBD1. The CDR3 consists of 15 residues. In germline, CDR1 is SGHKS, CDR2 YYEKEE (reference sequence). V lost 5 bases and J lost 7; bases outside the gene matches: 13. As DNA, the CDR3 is TGTGCCAGCAGGTTACCGGGACAGGGTATCCTGGAGCAGTACTTC. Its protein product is CASRLPGQGILEQYF. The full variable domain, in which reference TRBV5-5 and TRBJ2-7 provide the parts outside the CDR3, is DAGVTQSPTHLIKTRGQQVTLRCSPISGHKSVSWYQQVLGQGPQFIFQYYEKEERGRGNFPDRFSARQFPNYSSELNVNALLLGDSALYLCASRLPGQGILEQYFGPGTRLTVT.

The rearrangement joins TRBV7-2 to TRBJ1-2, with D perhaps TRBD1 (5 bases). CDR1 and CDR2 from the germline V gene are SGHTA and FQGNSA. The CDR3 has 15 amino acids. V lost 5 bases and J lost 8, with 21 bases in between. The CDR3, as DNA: TGTGCCAGCAGCAAAAGCAGGGACTCTCCAAGCGGCTACACCTTC. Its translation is CASSKSRDSPSGYTF.

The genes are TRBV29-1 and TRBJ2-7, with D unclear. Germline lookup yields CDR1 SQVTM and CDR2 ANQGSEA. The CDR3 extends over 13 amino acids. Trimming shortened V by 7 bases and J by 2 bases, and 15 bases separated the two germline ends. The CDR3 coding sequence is TGCAGCGCCGGTAGTGGCAGCACCTACGAGCAGTACTTC. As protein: CSAGSGSTYEQYF.

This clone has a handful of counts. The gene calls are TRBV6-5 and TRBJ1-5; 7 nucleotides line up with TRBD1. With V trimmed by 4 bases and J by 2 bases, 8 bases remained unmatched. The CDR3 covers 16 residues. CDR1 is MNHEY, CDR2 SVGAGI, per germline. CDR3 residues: CASSSHGGTGNQPQHF. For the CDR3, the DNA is TGTGCCAGCAGTTCGCACGGAGGGACAGGCAATCAGCCCCAGCATTTT.

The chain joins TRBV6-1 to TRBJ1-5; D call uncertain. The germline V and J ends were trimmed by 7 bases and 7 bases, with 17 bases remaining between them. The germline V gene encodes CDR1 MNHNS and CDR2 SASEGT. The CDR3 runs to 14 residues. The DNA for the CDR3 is TGTGCCAGCACCAAGAAGGGTCCTGACCAGCCCCAGCATTTT. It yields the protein CASTKKGPDQPQHF.

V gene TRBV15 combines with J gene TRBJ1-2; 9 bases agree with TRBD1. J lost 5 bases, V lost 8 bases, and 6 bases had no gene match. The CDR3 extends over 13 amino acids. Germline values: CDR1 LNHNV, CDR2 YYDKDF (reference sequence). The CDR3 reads CATGGQGRYGYTF. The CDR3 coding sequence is TGTGCCACCGGGGGACAGGGACGATATGGCTACACCTTC.

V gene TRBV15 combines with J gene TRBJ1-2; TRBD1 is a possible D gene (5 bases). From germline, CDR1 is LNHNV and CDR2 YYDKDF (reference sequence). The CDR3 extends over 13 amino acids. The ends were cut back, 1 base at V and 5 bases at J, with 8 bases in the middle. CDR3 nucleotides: TGTGCCACCAGCAGAGTAGGGGATTATGGCTACACCTTC. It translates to CATSRVGDYGYTF.

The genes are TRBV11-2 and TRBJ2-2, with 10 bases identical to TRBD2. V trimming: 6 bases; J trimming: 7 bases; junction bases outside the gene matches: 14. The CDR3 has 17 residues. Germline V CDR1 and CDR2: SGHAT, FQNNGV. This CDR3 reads CASRTKLAGGRGGELFF. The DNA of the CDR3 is TGTGCCAGCAGGACTAAATTAGCGGGAGGTAGAGGCGGGGAGCTGTTTTTT.

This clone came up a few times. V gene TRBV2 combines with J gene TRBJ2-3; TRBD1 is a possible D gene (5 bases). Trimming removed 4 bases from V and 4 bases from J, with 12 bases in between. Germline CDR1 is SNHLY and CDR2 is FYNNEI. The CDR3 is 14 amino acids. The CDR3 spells CASSVGRVPDTQYF. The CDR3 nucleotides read TGTGCCAGCAGTGTAGGCAGGGTCCCAGATACGCAGTATTTT. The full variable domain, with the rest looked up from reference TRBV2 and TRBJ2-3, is EPEVTQTPSHQVTQMGQEVILRCVPISNHLYFYWYRQILGQKVEFLVSFYNNEISEKSEIFDDQFSVERPDGSNFTLKIRSTKLEDSAMYFCASSVGRVPDTQYFGPGTRLTVL.

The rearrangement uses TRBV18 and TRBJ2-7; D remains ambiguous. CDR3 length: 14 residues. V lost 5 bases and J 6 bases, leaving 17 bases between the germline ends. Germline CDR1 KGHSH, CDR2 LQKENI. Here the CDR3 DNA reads TGTGCCAGCTCAACGCGGTTAGAATCTGGCGAGCAGTACTTC. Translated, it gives CASSTRLESGEQYF. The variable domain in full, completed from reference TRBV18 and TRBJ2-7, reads NAGVMQNPRHLVRRRGQEARLRCSPMKGHSHVYWYRQLPEEGLKFMVYLQKENIIDESGMPKERFSAEFPKEGPSILRIQQVVRGDSAAYFCASSTRLESGEQYFGPGTRLTVT.